This T cell receptor (beta chain) was retrieved from a study of beta chain features in type 1 diabetes. On this clone: What it binds is not known. The same CDR3 can be traced to other DNA sequences in this sample.

Regarding the study as a whole: In the patient group, naive, central memory and Treg TCRB repertoires seemed more alike than in the healthy donor group. There was a moderate but significant shortening of TCRB CDR3s in all four CD4+ subsets of Type 1 diabetes patients.

Every bit of the isolated RNA underwent reverse transcription, so sequencing read expressed TCRB transcripts. The method was immunoSEQ multiplex PCR; TCRdb's version includes in-frame clones alone and lacks a portion of them. The table has about 650,000 clones, 9.5% to 15% seen once; the top ten hold about 0.11%. The source material was naive CD4+ T cells from blood. This sequence originates from a young man with type 1 diabetes.

The CDR3 DNA reads TGTGCCAGCAGCGTCGGGACAGCTTACAATGAGCAGTTCTTC. Protein sequence: CASSVGTAYNEQFF. The chain carries TRBV9 and TRBJ2-1, with 7 bases matching TRBD1. Trimming removed 2 bases from V and 4 bases from J; junction bases left unmatched: 3. The CDR3 has 14 amino acids. The V gene's germline CDR1 is SGDLS and CDR2 YYNGEE.